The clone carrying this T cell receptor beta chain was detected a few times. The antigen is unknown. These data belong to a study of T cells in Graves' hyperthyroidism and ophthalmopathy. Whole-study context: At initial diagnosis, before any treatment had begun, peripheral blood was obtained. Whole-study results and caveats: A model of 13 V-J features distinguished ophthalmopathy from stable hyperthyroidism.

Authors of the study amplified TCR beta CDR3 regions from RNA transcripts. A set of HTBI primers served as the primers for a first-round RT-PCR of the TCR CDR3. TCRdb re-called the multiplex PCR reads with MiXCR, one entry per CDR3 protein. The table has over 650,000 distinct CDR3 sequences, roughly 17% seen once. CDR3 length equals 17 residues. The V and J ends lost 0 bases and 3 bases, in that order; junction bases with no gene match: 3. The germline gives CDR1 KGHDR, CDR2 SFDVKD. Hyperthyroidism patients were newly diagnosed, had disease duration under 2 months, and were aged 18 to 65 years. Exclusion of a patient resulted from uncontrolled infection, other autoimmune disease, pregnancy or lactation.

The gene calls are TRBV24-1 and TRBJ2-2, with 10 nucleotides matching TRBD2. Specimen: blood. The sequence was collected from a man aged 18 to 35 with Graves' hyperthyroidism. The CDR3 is CATSDLGLAGDTGELFF. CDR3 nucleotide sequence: TGTGCCACCAGTGATTTGGGTCTAGCGGGAGACACCGGGGAGCTGTTTTTT.